A selection of T cell receptor beta chains follows, all from one sample in a study of T cell responses to AZD1222 COVID-19 vaccine. Some clones are missing from TCRdb's copy, which holds only in-frame ones; the method was immunoSEQ multiplex PCR. The top ten clones hold less than 1.2% of a sample with about 200,000 clones, roughly 92% of them seen once. The specimen was peripheral blood, collected 28 days after the second AZD1222 dose. All receptors derive from an adult who received the AZD1222 COVID-19 vaccine. Each CDR3 is given with its conserved first and last residue. Each record gives: V gene, J gene, clone size, D gene, CDR3 DNA, CDR3 protein. D genes are given only for firm matches. Expanded clones get a size class; other rows say once, few or many, or leave the size out.

TRBV6-5	TRBJ2-7	few	-	TGTGCCAGCAGTTACGACCCAGGACAGAGGGAACACTTC	CASSYDPGQREHF
TRBV28	TRBJ1-4	-	-	TGTGCCAGCAGCGAACAGGGAAGGAATGAAAAACTGTTTTTT	CASSEQGRNEKLFF
TRBV5-3	TRBJ1-2	-	TRBD1	TGTGCCAGAAGGTATCATGGGACAGGGACCTATGGCTACACCTTC	CARRYHGTGTYGYTF
TRBV3-1/TRBV3-2	TRBJ1-2	-	-	TGTGCCAGCAGCCAAGATTCCCTCGGGGGCTATGGCTACACCTTC	CASSQDSLGGYGYTF
TRBV5-5	TRBJ1-5	-	-	TGTGCCAGCAGCTCCTTTAATCAGCCCCAGCATTTT	CASSSFNQPQHF
TRBV20-1	TRBJ1-1	-	-	TGCAGTGCTAGTGGCTCGTTGGATGGCTGGAACACTGAAGCTTTCTTT	CSASGSLDGWNTEAFF
TRBV6-5	TRBJ1-4	-	-	TGTGCCAGCAGCACCGAAAATTCTAATGAAAAACTGTTTTTT	CASSTENSNEKLFF
TRBV4-1	TRBJ1-1	-	-	TGCGCCAGCAGCCAATTGCTAGAATCGTACACTGAAGCTTTCTTT	CASSQLLESYTEAFF
TRBV18	TRBJ1-1	few	TRBD1	TGTGCCAGCTCACCGGACAGGGTTGCTACTGAAGCTTTCTTT	CASSPDRVATEAFF
TRBV4-2	TRBJ2-2	-	-	TGTGCCAGCAGCCAAGAAACAGCGGCCGGGGAGCTGTTTTTT	CASSQETAAGELFF
TRBV5-4	TRBJ1-3	-	-	TGTGCCAGCAGTTTTACCGGGACAGGAAACACCATATATTTT	CASSFTGTGNTIYF
TRBV19	TRBJ2-7	-	-	TGTGCCAGTAGTATCTTATGGGGGGACAGCACCTACGAGCAGTACTTC	CASSILWGDSTYEQYF
TRBV6-5	TRBJ1-6	-	-	TGTGCCAGCATGGGGTCAGGGTACAGTTCACCCCTCCACTTT	CASMGSGYSSPLHF
TRBV7-3	TRBJ2-1	-	TRBD2	TGTGCCAGCAGCTTAACCGGGACTAGCGGGAGTGAGCAGTTCTTC	CASSLTGTSGSEQFF
TRBV6-2/TRBV6-3	TRBJ2-7	-	TRBD1	TGTGCCAGCAGTTATGCAGGGACAGGGTGGTACGAGCAGTACTTC	CASSYAGTGWYEQYF
TRBV12-3/TRBV12-4	TRBJ1-3	-	-	TGTGCCAGCCGACAGGCTGGAAACACCATATATTTT	CASRQAGNTIYF
TRBV27	TRBJ2-7	once	-	TGTGCCAGCAGTTACAGGGCGTACTACGAGCAGTACTTC	CASSYRAYYEQYF
TRBV2	TRBJ1-2	-	TRBD1	TGTGCCAGCAGTGATCAGTGGACAGGGAGGAGGAATGGCTACACCTTC	CASSDQWTGRRNGYTF
TRBV7-2	TRBJ2-7	-	-	TGTGCCAGCAGCTTGTCAGGGCTCGTTGATGGGCAGTACTTC	CASSLSGLVDGQYF
TRBV14	TRBJ2-7	-	-	TGTGCCAGCAGCCAACAGCGGGCCTACGAGCAGTACTTC	CASSQQRAYEQYF
TRBV30	TRBJ2-7	-	-	TGTGCCTGGAGTGTACCTCCCAGTCCCCTCTACGAGCAGTACTTC	CAWSVPPSPLYEQYF
TRBV28	TRBJ1-5	once	-	TGTGCCAGCAGTTTATGGCTGGCCATAAATCAGCCCCAGCATTTT	CASSLWLAINQPQHF
TRBV18	TRBJ2-3	-	TRBD2	TGTGCCAGCTCACCACCCATAAGCGGGGGGGCCAATGGAGATACGCAGTATTTT	CASSPPISGGANGDTQYF
TRBV7-9	TRBJ1-2	-	-	TGTGCCAGCAGCCCGGATCCCATCAGAAATGGCTACACCTTC	CASSPDPIRNGYTF
TRBV2	TRBJ1-5	-	-	TGTGCCAGCAGTGAAGCGTGGGGGGGAGGCAATCAGCCCCAGCATTTT	CASSEAWGGGNQPQHF
TRBV3-1/TRBV3-2	TRBJ2-5	-	-	TGTGCCAGCAGAGATCACAACCAAGAGACCCAGTACTTC	CASRDHNQETQYF
TRBV25-1	TRBJ1-2	-	-	TGTGCCAGCAGTGCCCCTTGGGGCGAGGGCTACACCTTC	CASSAPWGEGYTF
TRBV9	TRBJ1-1	-	TRBD1	TGTGCCAGCAGCCTTCAGGGAGGACAGGGACACCCTGAAGCTTTCTTT	CASSLQGGQGHPEAFF
TRBV6-4	TRBJ1-2	-	-	TGTGCCAGCAGTGACTTTAACTATGGCTACACCTTC	CASSDFNYGYTF
TRBV5-1	TRBJ1-3	once	-	TGCGCCAGCAGTCCTGGGGGGGTCTCTGGAAACACCATATATTTT	CASSPGGVSGNTIYF
TRBV10-2	TRBJ1-5	-	-	TGCGCCAGCAGTGAACAGGGCAGGGACAATCAGCCCCAGCATTTT	CASSEQGRDNQPQHF
TRBV28	TRBJ1-1	-	-	TGTGCCAGCAGAAAACAGGGTCGGGTTGAAGCTTTCTTT	CASRKQGRVEAFF
TRBV7-2	TRBJ1-1	-	-	TGTGCCAGCAGCTTAGAGGGACCAACGAACACTGAAGCTTTCTTT	CASSLEGPTNTEAFF
TRBV2	TRBJ1-5	-	-	TGTGCCAGCAGTTCGGGGACAAACAATCAGCCCCAGCATTTT	CASSSGTNNQPQHF
TRBV10-3	TRBJ1-2	-	-	TGTGCCCTCCCCGCTGATGGCTACACCTTC	CALPADGYTF
TRBV2	TRBJ1-5	few	-	TGTGCCAGCAGAGAACAGACTAGCAATCAGCCCCAGCATTTT	CASREQTSNQPQHF
TRBV18	TRBJ2-7	-	TRBD2	TGTGCCAGCTCCCCTCCGGGAGCGGGGGGCCTGTCCTACGAGCAGTACTTC	CASSPPGAGGLSYEQYF